What follows are 22 T cell receptor beta chains derived from one specimen sequenced in a study of cytomegalovirus exposure and HLA in healthy donors. PCR amplification relied on 60 Vbeta primers (plus 13 Jbeta primers). Here immunoSEQ multiplex PCR was the method, and the copy in TCRdb shows in-frame clones only, minus some. The table includes 120,000 or so clones, more than 75% detected once. Input material: PBMCs. These receptor sequences come from a man between 25 and 39 years old in good health and CMV-seropositive.

The rearrangement uses TRBV5-1 and TRBJ1-3; the D gene is possibly TRBD1 (6 bases). Germline CDR1 is SGHRS and CDR2 is YFSETQ. This CDR3 is built from 15 residues. V lost 1 base, J lost 3 bases, and 11 bases lay in between. The CDR3 protein is CASSLFPGVGNTIYF. CDR3 bases: TGCGCCAGCAGCTTGTTCCCAGGGGTTGGAAACACCATATATTTT.

The CDR3 spells CSVATASNQPQHF. CDR3 bases: TGCAGCGTTGCGACAGCCAGCAATCAGCCCCAGCATTTT. The chain recombines TRBV29-1 with TRBJ1-5; a possible D gene is TRBD1 (5 bases). Trimming cost V 4 bases and J 1 base, with 8 bases left between them. Germline loops: CDR1 SQVTM, CDR2 ANQGSEA. The CDR3 contains 13 residues.

This chain uses TRBV27 with TRBJ1-3; 8 nucleotides line up with TRBD1. This CDR3 has 15 amino acids. Trimming cost V 3 bases and J 2 bases; bases outside gene matches: 3. CDR1 and CDR2 (germline): MNHEY, SMNVEV (reference sequence). The CDR3: CASSFGTGPGNTIYF. CDR3 in DNA: TGTGCCAGCAGTTTCGGGACAGGCCCTGGAAACACCATATATTTT.

The CDR3 DNA reads as TGTGCCAGCAGTTTCCCCACGGGGACAGCCTACGAGCAGTACTTC. It translates to CASSFPTGTAYEQYF. The genes are TRBV6-6 and TRBJ2-7; 7 positions agree with TRBD1. The CDR3 has 15 residues. The V gene end was trimmed by 4 bases and the J gene end by 2 bases; junction bases not matched to a gene: 8. Germline CDR1 and CDR2: MNHNY and SVGAGI (reference sequence).

The chain employs TRBV6-4 and TRBJ2-1, with 9 bases matching TRBD1. With 3 bases clipped from V and 5 bases from J, the junction kept 5 bases outside the gene matches. Germline V CDR1 and CDR2: MRHNA, SNTAGT. There are 15 residues in the CDR3. The DNA of the CDR3 is TGTGCCAGCAGTGAGGGACAGGGCGGTAACAATGAGCAGTTCTTC. This translates into CASSEGQGGNNEQFF.

The chain joins TRBV27 to TRBJ1-2; 8 nucleotides align to TRBD1. CDR3 size: 15 residues. Germline-derived CDR1 and CDR2 are MNHEY and SMNVEV (reference sequence). Unmatched junction bases numbered 7, after V lost 0 bases and J lost 7 bases. CDR3 residues: CASSLSLQGASGYTF. The CDR3 DNA reads as TGTGCCAGCAGTTTATCGCTCCAGGGGGCAAGTGGCTACACCTTC.

V usage is TRBV5-4 and J usage is TRBJ1-3; 8 bases are a match to TRBD1. Germline lookup yields CDR1 SGHNT and CDR2 YYREEE (reference sequence). V trimming: 5 bases; J trimming: 4 bases; junction bases outside the gene matches: 5. CDR3 size: 14 residues. The CDR3 sequence is CASSRTGPGNTIYF. CDR3 bases: TGTGCCAGCAGTCGGACAGGGCCAGGAAACACCATATATTTT.

The rearrangement joins TRBV5-1 to TRBJ2-1, with TRBD2 matching over 12 bases. V lost 2 bases to trimming and J lost 9 bases; unmatched junction nucleotides: 6. The CDR3 sequence is 15 residues long. Germline CDR1 is SGHRS and CDR2 is YFSETQ. CDR3 sequence (DNA): TGCGCCAGCAGCTTCCTAGCGGGAGGGCCGGGTGAGCAGTTCTTC. This codes for CASSFLAGGPGEQFF.

This clone was seen a single time. The genes are TRBV30 and TRBJ2-7; D remains ambiguous. Trimming left V 5 bases short and J 2 bases short, with 7 bases between. CDR1 is GTSNPN and CDR2 is SVGIG in the germline V gene (reference sequence). The CDR3 sequence is 11 residues long. CDR3 residues: CAWLLPYEQYF. CDR3 coding DNA: TGTGCCTGGCTCCTACCCTACGAGCAGTACTTC.

This sequence joins TRBV7-2 and TRBJ2-7, with 9 bases fitting TRBD2. J was trimmed by 4 bases and V by 0 bases; bases with no gene match: 1. Germline CDR1 SGHTA, CDR2 FQGNSA. The CDR3 runs 14 residues. DNA for the CDR3: TGTGCCAGCAGCTTAGCGAGCGGGAGGTACGAGCAGTACTTC. Its protein product is CASSLASGRYEQYF.

Only a few counts were recorded for this clone. The chain employs TRBV14 and TRBJ1-2; 9 bases match TRBD1. Germline V CDR1 and CDR2: SGHDN, FVKESK. With 4 bases clipped from V and 0 bases from J, the junction kept 3 bases outside the gene matches. The CDR3 loop spans 15 amino acids. The CDR3, as DNA: TGTGCCAGCAGCCCACGGACAGGGGCTAACTATGGCTACACCTTC. This gives the protein CASSPRTGANYGYTF. The complete variable domain, with remaining parts taken from reference TRBV14 and TRBJ1-2, reads EAGVTQFPSHSVIEKGQTVTLRCDPISGHDNLYWYRRVMGKEIKFLLHFVKESKQDESGMPNNRFLAERTGGTYSTLKVQPAELEDSGVYFCASSPRTGANYGYTFGSGTRLTVV.

This clone was observed once. The V gene is TRBV14, the J gene TRBJ2-7; tentative D call: TRBD2 (5 bases). Germline CDR1 SGHDN, CDR2 FVKESK. This CDR3 is built from 15 residues. Trimming stripped 0 bases from V and 1 base from J, with 10 bases between. Here the CDR3 DNA reads TGTGCCAGCAGCCAAGATTTCACTAGGTCCTACGAGCAGTACTTC. Its protein product is CASSQDFTRSYEQYF.

The rearrangement uses TRBV6-6 and TRBJ2-5, with D hard to call. Near its end, the DNA agrees better with TRBJ2-7, so the J call may be wrong. Germline loops: CDR1 MNHNY, CDR2 SVGAGI (reference sequence). CDR3 length: 12 residues. This CDR3 reads CASSYTFIEQYF. As DNA, the CDR3 is TGTGCCAGCAGTTACACCTTCATCGAGCAGTACTTC.

Only one count was recorded for this clone. The chain recombines TRBV7-9 with TRBJ2-3, with 9 bases identical to TRBD1. This CDR3 is built from 16 residues. Germline V gene lookup returns CDR1 SEHNR and CDR2 FQNEAQ (reference sequence). The J segment lost 4 bases and the V segment lost 3 bases, leaving 8 bases of the junction unmatched. The CDR3 DNA is TGTGCCAGCAGCTTTGTTGGGGGGACAGGGCCAGATACGCAGTATTTT. Translation gives CASSFVGGTGPDTQYF.

The CDR3 DNA reads as TGTGCCAGCAGCCCCTCCTTCAGGGATCACACTGAAGCTTTCTTT. Translated, it gives CASSPSFRDHTEAFF. The rearrangement links TRBV5-4 to TRBJ1-1, with a possible D match to TRBD1 (5 bases). Trimming left V 4 bases short and J 3 bases short, with 16 bases between. CDR1 SGHNT and CDR2 YYREEE come from the germline V gene (reference sequence). The CDR3 totals 15 residues.

J is TRBJ2-7 and V is TRBV4-1; 10 bases align to TRBD2. Losses at the gene ends were 2 bases for V and 0 bases for J; bases not matched to a gene: 7. Germline V gives CDR1 MGHRA, CDR2 YSYEKL. The CDR3 has 17 amino acids. CDR3: CASSQPLAGEASYEQYF. The DNA for the CDR3 is TGCGCCAGCAGCCAACCCCTAGCGGGAGAAGCCTCCTACGAGCAGTACTTC.

The chain joins TRBV19 to TRBJ1-1; 8 positions agree with TRBD1. The CDR3 extends over 15 amino acids. CDR1 and CDR2 from the germline V gene are LNHDA and SQIVND (reference sequence). V was pared by 5 bases and J by 4 bases, with 9 bases of the junction left unmatched. CDR3 DNA: TGTGCCAGTAGTGCCAACAGGGGGGGAGGCACTGAAGCTTTCTTT. Translating gives CASSANRGGGTEAFF.

This clone appeared a few times. The CDR3: CASSIGAGGPDTQYF. Here the CDR3 DNA reads TGTGCCAGTAGTATCGGGGCGGGAGGGCCAGATACGCAGTATTTT. The gene calls are TRBV19 and TRBJ2-3; 9 positions agree with TRBD2. J lost 4 bases, V lost 3 bases, and 5 bases had no gene match. The germline V gene has CDR1 LNHDA and CDR2 SQIVND (reference sequence). The CDR3 has 15 residues.

The chain combines TRBV28 with TRBJ1-2, with D tentatively TRBD1 (5 bases). CDR3 length: 13 residues. CDR1 MDHEN and CDR2 SYDVKM come from the germline V gene. Trimming pared 2 bases from V and 8 bases from J, leaving 12 bases between. The CDR3 DNA sequence: TGTGCCAGCAGTTTACCAGGGTTCCGGGGCTACACCTTC. This sequence encodes CASSLPGFRGYTF.

The sample holds one count of this clone. The CDR3, as DNA: TGCGCCAGCGGCACCGGGACAGGGCGGGTTGAGCAGTACTTC. Translated: CASGTGTGRVEQYF. The gene calls are TRBV5-1 and TRBJ2-7; 9 nucleotides match TRBD1. The CDR3 is 14 amino acids. The trim removed 7 bases at V and 7 bases at J, leaving 12 bases unmatched. Germline V gives CDR1 SGHRS, CDR2 YFSETQ.

V gene TRBV7-2 combines with J gene TRBJ2-7; 8 bases match TRBD2. Trimming removed 5 bases from V and 7 bases from J; junction bases left unmatched: 10. This CDR3 has 14 amino acids. CDR1 and CDR2 from the germline V gene are SGHTA and FQGNSA. The CDR3 DNA reads TGTGCCAGCAGCGGAGGGACTAGTATCGGTGAGCAGTACTTC. It is translated as CASSGGTSIGEQYF.

The chain is built from TRBV5-4 and TRBJ2-1, with TRBD2 matching 8 bases. Per the germline V gene, CDR1 is SGHNT and CDR2 is YYREEE (reference sequence). The CDR3 is 15 residues long. V dropped 1 base and J dropped 6; count of bases not matched to a gene: 6. The CDR3 is CASSLPGGIANEQFF. The CDR3 DNA follows: TGTGCCAGCAGCTTGCCGGGAGGGATCGCCAATGAGCAGTTCTTC.